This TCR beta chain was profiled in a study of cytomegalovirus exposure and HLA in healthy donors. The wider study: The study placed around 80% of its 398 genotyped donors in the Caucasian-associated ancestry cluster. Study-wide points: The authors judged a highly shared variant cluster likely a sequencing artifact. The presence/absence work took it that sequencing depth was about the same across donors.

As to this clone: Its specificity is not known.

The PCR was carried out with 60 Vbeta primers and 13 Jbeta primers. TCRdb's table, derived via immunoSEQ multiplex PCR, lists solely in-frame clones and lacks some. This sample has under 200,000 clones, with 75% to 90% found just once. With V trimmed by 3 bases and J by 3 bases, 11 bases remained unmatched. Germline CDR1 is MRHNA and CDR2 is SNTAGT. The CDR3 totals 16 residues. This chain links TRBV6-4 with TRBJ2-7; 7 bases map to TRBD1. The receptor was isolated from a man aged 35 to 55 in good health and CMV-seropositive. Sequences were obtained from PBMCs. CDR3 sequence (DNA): TGTGCCAGCAGTGAGCGAGCCGGGACAGTGAGCTACGAGCAGTACTTC. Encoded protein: CASSERAGTVSYEQYF.